This TCR beta chain was retrieved from a study of spatial heterogeneity in lung cancer. Findings of the study overall: Counts that tracked tumor mutation counts were those of expanded intratumoral alpha and beta TCRs.

The time point is: sample taken at primary tumor resection. There were roughly 72 donors, all of them untreated patients with early-stage non-small cell lung cancer. At least ten counts were recorded for this clonotype. The target antigen is unknown. A library made for alpha chains picked up this beta chain off target, so its size means little. A single record per CDR3 protein comes from TCRdb applying MiXCR to the 5' RACE reads. This sample has about 3,500 distinct CDR3 sequences, with roughly 5.5% found just once. Germline V gene data show CDR1 as MNHEY and CDR2 as SVGAGI. This CDR3 spans 14 amino acids. Trimming stripped 5 bases from V and 8 bases from J, with 15 bases between.

Sequencing used lung tumor tissue, obtained at surgery. The chain uses TRBV6-5 and TRBJ1-4; the D gene is possibly TRBD1 (5 bases). This sequence was found in a female donor with early-stage non-small cell lung cancer. This CDR3 is CASSVTASLEKLFF. The DNA of the CDR3 is TGTGCCAGCAGTGTGACAGCCTCCCTCGAAAAACTGTTTTTT.